The 3 T cell receptor beta chains in this list originate from one sample, sequenced in a study of T cell responses to AZD1222 COVID-19 vaccine. Profiled with immunoSEQ multiplex PCR; TCRdb holds only in-frame clones, not every one. The sample records 110,000 to 150,000 clones, approximately 91% being singletons. The sample was peripheral blood, taken 28 days after the second AZD1222 dose. These receptors were taken from an adult who received the AZD1222 COVID-19 vaccine.

CDR3 residues: CAAAAGKFTEAFF. The CDR3 DNA is TGTGCCGCAGCTGCGGGTAAATTTACTGAAGCTTTCTTT. The rearrangement links TRBV3-1 (or the pseudogene TRBV3-2) to TRBJ1-1; D is uncertain. The ends were cut back, 11 bases at V and 5 bases at J, with 18 bases in the middle. Germline V CDR1 and CDR2: LGHDT, YNNKEL (reference sequence). The CDR3 is made up of 13 amino acids.

The chain uses TRBV7-9 and TRBJ1-1; D unclear. CDR1 is SEHNR, CDR2 FQNEAQ, per germline (reference sequence). The V end was cut by 5 bases, the J end by 1 base, with 8 bases between. CDR3 length equals 13 residues. The CDR3 reads CASSHRENTEAFF. In DNA, the CDR3 is TGTGCCAGCAGCCATCGGGAGAACACTGAAGCTTTCTTT.

The chain uses TRBV6-2 or TRBV6-3 and TRBJ1-1; a weak D match, TRBD1 (5 bases). CDR3 length: 12 amino acids. Between the trimmed V and J ends, which lost 5 bases and 11 bases, there was a span of 15 bases. CDR1 and CDR2 (germline): MNHEY, SVGEGT. The CDR3 bases are TGTGCCAGCAGTCACTGGGGGATTGTGGCTTTCTTT. Translated: CASSHWGIVAFF.